Below are 11 T cell receptor beta chains sequenced from a single sample in a study of graft-versus-host responses after intestinal transplantation. For these receptors, no antigen is known. Sequencing was performed with immunoSEQ multiplex PCR; in TCRdb, only in-frame clones are kept and a portion is missing. The sample consists of over 100,000 clones, roughly 96% of them appearing once. The sequenced sample was unstimulated CD8+ T cells sorted from spleen or lymph node cells, obtained before intestinal transplant. These receptors all stem from a human donor who received an intestinal transplant.

V is TRBV6-1 and J is TRBJ2-5, with TRBD1 matching 8 bases. Judging by the DNA end, TRBJ2-7 fits better; the J call may be wrong. The CDR3 consists of 14 residues. CDR1 is MNHNS and CDR2 is SASEGT in the germline V gene. As DNA, the CDR3 is TGTGCCACCATAACGGACAGGGCGGCCTACGAGCAGTACTTC. It is translated as CATITDRAAYEQYF.

Comments on this clone: The same CDR3 can be traced to other DNA sequences in this sample. This sequence joins TRBV9 and TRBJ2-3, with D unclear. The V and J ends lost 0 bases and 2 bases respectively, with 7 bases between them. CDR3 length equals 14 residues. Germline loops: CDR1 SGDLS, CDR2 YYNGEE. The CDR3 DNA reads TGTGCCAGCAGCGTAGATGGCTCCACAGATACGCAGTATTTT. Amino acid sequence: CASSVDGSTDTQYF.

This chain uses TRBV7-8 with TRBJ2-1, with 14 bases lining up with TRBD2. Trimming took 2 bases from V and 2 from J; bases not matched to a gene: 11. This CDR3 has 20 residues. Germline CDR1 reads SGHVS; CDR2 reads FQNEAQ. This CDR3 is CASSLPSGTSGSGAYNEQFF. The CDR3 coding sequence is TGTGCCAGCAGCTTACCTTCCGGGACTAGCGGGAGTGGGGCCTACAATGAGCAGTTCTTC.

The rearrangement uses TRBV5-4 and TRBJ1-1; 8 bases map to TRBD1. The J segment lost 0 bases and the V segment lost 0 bases, leaving 7 bases of the junction unmatched. The CDR3 length is 17 residues. Germline CDR1 reads SGHNT; CDR2 reads YYREEE (reference sequence). DNA for the CDR3: TGTGCCAGCAGCTTGGGGGTGGGCAGGGGGCTGAACACTGAAGCTTTCTTT. Its translation is CASSLGVGRGLNTEAFF.

Written as DNA, the CDR3 is TGTGCCAGCGCACCAGGGTTGAGCAATCAGCCCCAGCATTTT. Amino acids: CASAPGLSNQPQHF. The chain has TRBV7-2 and TRBJ1-5; weak D call: TRBD1 (5 bases). Trimming shortened V by 8 bases and J by 1 base, and 12 bases separated the two germline ends. Germline-derived CDR1 and CDR2 are SGHTA and FQGNSA. The CDR3 runs 14 residues.

The chain links TRBV27 to TRBJ1-5; weak D call: TRBD1 (5 bases). V dropped 1 base and J dropped 1 base, with 14 bases sitting between them. CDR3 length: 17 residues. Germline CDR1 is MNHEY and CDR2 is SMNVEV (reference sequence). The CDR3 sequence is CASSLYAGGMSNQPQHF. DNA for the CDR3: TGTGCCAGCAGTTTATACGCTGGGGGGATGAGCAATCAGCCCCAGCATTTT.

The rearrangement links TRBV7-6 to TRBJ2-7; D not resolved. This CDR3 comprises 14 residues. Trimming shortened V by 1 base and J by 0 bases, and 7 bases separated the two germline ends. From germline, CDR1 is SGHVS and CDR2 FNYEAQ. CDR3 coding DNA: TGTGCCAGCAGCTTAGAAGTCCTCTCCTACGAGCAGTACTTC. Its protein product is CASSLEVLSYEQYF.

The rearrangement uses TRBV7-9 and TRBJ2-5; D might be TRBD2 (5 bases). CDR1 and CDR2 from the germline V gene are SEHNR and FQNEAQ (reference sequence). The V end was cut by 5 bases, the J end by 11 bases, with 15 bases between. This CDR3 is 12 amino acids long. This CDR3 is CASSPGSYKQYF. CDR3 nucleotide sequence: TGTGCCAGCAGCCCGGGGAGTTACAAGCAGTACTTC.

CDR3 DNA sequence: TGTGCCAGTCTACAGGGCCTATTCTATGGCTACACCTTC. Translated, it gives CASLQGLFYGYTF. J is TRBJ1-2 and V is TRBV6-5; possible D gene TRBD1, 6 bases. The CDR3 extends over 13 amino acids. Trimming cost V 9 bases and J 4 bases, with 15 bases left between them. Germline lookup yields CDR1 MNHEY and CDR2 SVGAGI.

The J gene is TRBJ1-1, the V gene TRBV2; a weak D match, TRBD1 (6 bases). The ends were cut back, 10 bases at V and 0 bases at J, with 15 bases in the middle. From germline, CDR1 is SNHLY and CDR2 FYNNEI. The CDR3 is made up of 14 amino acids. The DNA for the CDR3 is TGTGCCACCCGGACAGTTGAAATGAACACTGAAGCTTTCTTT. Translated: CATRTVEMNTEAFF.

V gene TRBV5-4 combines with J gene TRBJ2-2, with a tentative D call TRBD2 (5 bases). V was cut by 0 bases and J by 1 base, with 7 bases left in between. Germline-derived CDR1 and CDR2 are SGHNT and YYREEE (reference sequence). CDR3 size: 15 residues. The DNA for the CDR3 is TGTGCCAGCAGCTTGGATCGGGGGAACACCGGGGAGCTGTTTTTT. It translates to CASSLDRGNTGELFF.